This T cell receptor (beta chain) appears in the sequencing data of a study of Ad26.COV2.S vaccination and SARS-CoV-2 variants. The treatment is: 15 to 20 received Ad26.COV2.S at low or high dose, single or two shots; 5 received placebo; per-sample allocation not given. Collection of samples fell on day 63 after the first vaccine or placebo injection. Vaccine was an Ad26 vector expressing Wuhan-strain SARS-CoV-2 spike. Produced via immunoSEQ multiplex PCR; TCRdb's table is partial and in-frame only. This table has roughly 350,000 clones, about 88% appearing once. Germline V lookup: CDR1 SGDLS, CDR2 YYNGEE. This CDR3 spans 15 amino acids. V gave up 4 bases and J gave up 0 bases, with 10 bases separating them.

The sequence was collected from a person aged 18-65 years who received the Ad26.COV2.S COVID-19 vaccine or a placebo. The specimen comprised peripheral blood, sampled in a trial of Ad26.COV2.S vaccine versus placebo. The chain carries TRBV9 and TRBJ1-4; D is perhaps TRBD1 (5 bases). The CDR3 nucleotides are TGTGCCAGCAGCTTACGACAGTCAACTAATGAAAAACTGTTTTTT. It specifies CASSLRQSTNEKLFF.